This T cell receptor beta chain is drawn from a study of blood T cell repertoires in COVID-19. The CDR3 extends over 15 amino acids. Looked up from germline, CDR1 is GTSNPN and CDR2 is SVGIG (reference sequence). Trimming pared 2 bases from V and 5 bases from J, leaving 18 bases between. How the authors handled the data: Using reference gene primer amplification, nucleated cell counts were estimated. This table comes from immunoSEQ multiplex PCR, and its TCRdb copy is limited to in-frame clones, with some not included. That table is the source of V, J and clone size, and D and trimming were worked out from the DNA. The data show some 70,000 clones, with around 90% seen just once and less than 2.5% held by the top ten.

The J gene is TRBJ1-1, the V gene TRBV30, with D perhaps matching TRBD1 (5 bases). The sequenced sample was peripheral blood. The TCR sequence derives from a human donor in a cohort sampled during active COVID-19. The CDR3 sequence: CAWSTPRVFGTEAFF. The CDR3 coding sequence is TGTGCCTGGAGTACTCCCAGGGTTTTCGGGACTGAAGCTTTCTTT. Full variable domain (outside the CDR3, taken from reference TRBV30 and TRBJ1-1): SQTIHQWPATLVQPVGSPLSLECTVEGTSNPNLYWYRQAAGRGLQLLFYSVGIGQISSEVPQNLSASRPQDRQFILSSKKLLLSDSGFYLCAWSTPRVFGTEAFFGQGTRLTVV.